This TCR beta chain comes out of a study of cytomegalovirus exposure and HLA in healthy donors. Study outcomes and limitations: That first-cohort TCR clusters tended to co-occur in the 130 or so validation repertoires was found in a later analysis. TCR beta chains numbering more than 150 were designated cytomegalovirus-associated.

With V trimmed by 6 bases and J by 1 base, 11 bases remained unmatched. CDR1 and CDR2 (germline): MNHEY, SMNVEV (reference sequence). CDR3 length: 17 amino acids. Concerning this clone: Its antigen is currently unknown.

Clones were sequenced by immunoSEQ multiplex PCR, and TCRdb holds only the in-frame ones, with some missing. Of about 180,000 clones listed, 86% are singletons. The sequenced sample consisted of PBMCs. This sequence was found in a man between 18 and 29 years old in good health and CMV-seropositive. The gene calls are TRBV27 and TRBJ2-3, with 9 bases fitting TRBD2. CDR3 in DNA: TGTGCCAGCAGAAAGTTGGGGATAGCGGGGGGCACAGATACGCAGTATTTT. Amino acids: CASRKLGIAGGTDTQYF.